The 5 T cell receptor beta chains in this list originate from one sample, sequenced in a study of cytomegalovirus exposure and HLA in healthy donors. This PCR relied on a set of 60 Vbeta primers and 13 Jbeta primers. Libraries were prepared by immunoSEQ multiplex PCR; TCRdb keeps only in-frame clonotypes and omits some of them. The repertoire consists of around 280,000 clones, with about 90% occurring once and the leading ten covering roughly 2.3%. Sequences were obtained from PBMCs. These receptors all stem from a woman aged 18 to 35 in good health and CMV-seronegative.

This clone came up once. V usage is TRBV5-1 and J usage is TRBJ2-7, with 7 nucleotides matching TRBD1. This CDR3 has 16 residues. V was pared by 1 base and J by 1 base, with 8 bases of the junction left unmatched. CDR1 and CDR2 (germline): SGHRS, YFSETQ. CDR3: CASSLKGQGVSYEQYF. Here the CDR3 DNA reads TGCGCCAGCAGCTTGAAGGGGCAGGGGGTTTCCTACGAGCAGTACTTC.

The CDR3 sequence is CAWKASSYNEQFF. In nucleotides, the CDR3 is TGTGCCTGGAAAGCGAGCTCCTACAATGAGCAGTTCTTC. The genes are TRBV30 and TRBJ2-1; D ambiguous. This CDR3 region has 13 residues. Trimming removed 4 bases from V and 0 bases from J, with 7 bases in between. The germline CDR1 and CDR2 sequences are GTSNPN and SVGIG (reference sequence).

The chain uses TRBV4-1 and TRBJ1-1, with a tentative D call TRBD1 (6 bases). Germline lookup yields CDR1 MGHRA and CDR2 YSYEKL. The V and J ends lost 1 base and 1 base respectively, with 10 bases between them. The CDR3 loop spans 15 amino acids. The CDR3 coding sequence is TGCGCCAGCAGCCAAGCATTGACAGGGAACACTGAAGCTTTCTTT. This codes for CASSQALTGNTEAFF.

The chain is built from TRBV9 and TRBJ2-1, with 8 bases identical to TRBD1. J gave up 7 bases and V 0 bases, and 6 bases lay outside the gene matches. From germline, CDR1 is SGDLS and CDR2 YYNGEE. The CDR3 is made up of 15 amino acids. CDR3 coding DNA: TGTGCCAGCAGCGTAGTCACAGGGGGGATGAATGAGCAGTTCTTC. Protein: CASSVVTGGMNEQFF.

J is TRBJ1-3 and V is TRBV6-5; TRBD1 agrees at 8 bases. This CDR3 has 15 amino acids. With V trimmed by 5 bases and J by 4 bases, 7 bases remained unmatched. Germline V lookup: CDR1 MNHEY, CDR2 SVGAGI. The CDR3 here is CASSRTGRNGNTIYF. CDR3 DNA sequence: TGTGCCAGCAGTCGGACAGGGAGGAACGGAAACACCATATATTTT.